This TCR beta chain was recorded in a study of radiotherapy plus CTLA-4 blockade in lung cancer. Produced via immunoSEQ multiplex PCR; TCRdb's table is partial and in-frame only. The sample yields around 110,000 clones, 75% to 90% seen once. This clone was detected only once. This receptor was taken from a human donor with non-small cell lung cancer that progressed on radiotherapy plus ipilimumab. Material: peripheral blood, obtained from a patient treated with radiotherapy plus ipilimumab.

CDR3 bases: TGCGCCAGCAGCCAAGATTCCGGGGCTAGCGGGTACGAGCAGTACTTC. This translates into CASSQDSGASGYEQYF. The chain combines TRBV4-1 with TRBJ2-7, with 8 bases identical to TRBD2. V was clipped by 0 bases and J by 4 bases; unmatched bases: 8. The CDR3 has 16 residues. Germline V gene data show CDR1 as MGHRA and CDR2 as YSYEKL.